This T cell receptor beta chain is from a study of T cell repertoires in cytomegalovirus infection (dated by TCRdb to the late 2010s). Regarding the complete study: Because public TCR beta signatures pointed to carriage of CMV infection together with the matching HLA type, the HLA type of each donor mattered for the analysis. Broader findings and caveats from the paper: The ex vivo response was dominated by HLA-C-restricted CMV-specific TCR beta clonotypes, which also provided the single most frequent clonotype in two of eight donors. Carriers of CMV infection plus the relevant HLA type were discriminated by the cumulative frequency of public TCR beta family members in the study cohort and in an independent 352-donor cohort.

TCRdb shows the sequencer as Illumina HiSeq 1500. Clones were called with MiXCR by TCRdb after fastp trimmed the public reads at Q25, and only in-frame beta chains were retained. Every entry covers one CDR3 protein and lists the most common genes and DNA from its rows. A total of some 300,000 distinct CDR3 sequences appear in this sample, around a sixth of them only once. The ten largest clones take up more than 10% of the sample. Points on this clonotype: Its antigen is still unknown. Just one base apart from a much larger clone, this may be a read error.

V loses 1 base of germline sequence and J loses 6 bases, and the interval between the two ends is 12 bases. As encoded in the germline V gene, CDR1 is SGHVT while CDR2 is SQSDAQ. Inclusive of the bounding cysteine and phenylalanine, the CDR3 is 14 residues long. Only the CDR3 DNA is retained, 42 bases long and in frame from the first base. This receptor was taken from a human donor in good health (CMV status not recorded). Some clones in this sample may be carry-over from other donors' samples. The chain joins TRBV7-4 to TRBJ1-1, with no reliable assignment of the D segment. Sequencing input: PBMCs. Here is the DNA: TGTGCCAGCAGCTTAGTCCCCGGCGTCTCTGAAGCTTTCTTT. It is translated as CASSLVPGVSEAFF.